Each of the 23 T cell receptor beta chains below was sequenced from the same sample in a study of cytomegalovirus exposure and HLA in healthy donors. PCR primers comprised 60 Vbeta and 13 Jbeta primers. TCRdb's copy holds only in-frame clones and misses some; the assay was immunoSEQ multiplex PCR. The sample has 90,000 to 100,000 clones, approximately 71% seen once. The specimen was PBMCs. The origin of the receptors is a female donor in good health and CMV-seronegative.

This clone was seen only a few times. One junction end disagrees with the germline gene, perhaps due to a read error. The V gene is TRBV4-1, the J gene TRBJ2-5, with D possibly matching TRBD2 (5 bases). Germline V lookup: CDR1 MGHRA, CDR2 YSYEKL. The CDR3 runs 14 residues. The CDR3 DNA reads TGCGCCAGCAGCCAAGTTGGGGAGCGCCCTAATCTGAACTTC. This translates into CASSQVGERPNLNF.

The chain has TRBV7-3 and TRBJ1-1; D remains unclear. V was cut by 2 bases and J by 5 bases, with 9 bases left in between. Germline V gene data show CDR1 as SGHTA and CDR2 as FQGTGA. CDR3 size: 13 residues. DNA of the CDR3: TGTGCCAGCAGCTTAGTGCCAGAAACTGAAGCTTTCTTT. Translation: CASSLVPETEAFF.

This chain joins TRBV29-1 and TRBJ1-1; D not certain. V lost 0 bases, J lost 4 bases, and 15 bases lay in between. There are 15 residues in the CDR3. Germline CDR1 and CDR2: SQVTM and ANQGSEA. The CDR3 coding sequence is TGCAGCGTTGAAGATGGATCGGGTCGGGGCACTGAAGCTTTCTTT. Amino acids: CSVEDGSGRGTEAFF.

The V gene is TRBV14, the J gene TRBJ1-1, with D possibly being TRBD1 (5 bases). Germline CDR1 SGHDN, CDR2 FVKESK. This CDR3 comprises 16 residues. Trimming stripped 1 base from V and 8 bases from J, with 20 bases between. CDR3 sequence reads: CASSQGLTVLFPEAFF. The CDR3 nucleotides are TGTGCCAGCAGCCAAGGTCTGACAGTTCTGTTCCCGGAAGCTTTCTTT.

This clone is a singleton in its sample. The J gene is TRBJ1-2, the V gene TRBV11-2, with TRBD1 identical over 8 bases. J lost 3 bases, V lost 1 base, and 4 bases had no gene match. CDR1 is SGHAT, CDR2 FQNNGV, per germline. The CDR3 extends over 15 amino acids. The CDR3 coding sequence is TGTGCCAGCAGCTTAGTCCAGGGGGCTTACTATGGCTACACCTTC. This sequence encodes CASSLVQGAYYGYTF.

This clone was seen more than once but under ten times. The rearrangement uses TRBV4-2 and TRBJ2-7, with 10 bases identical to TRBD2. Germline V gives CDR1 LGHNA, CDR2 YNFKEQ. J gave up 3 bases and V 4 bases, and 6 bases lay outside the gene matches. This CDR3 has 15 amino acids. The CDR3 coding sequence is TGTGCCAGCAGCCCAGATGCTAGCGGGAGCTACGAGCAGTACTTC. It encodes CASSPDASGSYEQYF.

This clone came up a few times. V gene TRBV18 combines with J gene TRBJ1-6, with TRBD1 as a possible D gene (6 bases). The CDR3 contains 16 residues. Trimming stripped 2 bases from V and 7 bases from J, with 15 bases between. CDR1 is KGHSH and CDR2 is LQKENI in the germline V gene. The CDR3, as DNA: TGTGCCAGCTCACCATTAGGGGGAATGGGCAATTCACCCCTCCACTTT. It yields the protein CASSPLGGMGNSPLHF.

J is TRBJ1-6 and V is TRBV7-2; perhaps TRBD1 as D (6 bases). The CDR3 totals 13 residues. Trimming took off 11 bases at V and 6 bases at J, with 14 bases between the two ends. Germline CDR1 and CDR2: SGHTA and FQGNSA. CDR3 sequence: CAASGGLNSPLHF. The CDR3 DNA is TGTGCCGCCAGCGGGGGGCTTAATTCACCCCTCCACTTT. The full variable domain, with the rest looked up from reference TRBV7-2 and TRBJ1-6, is GAGVSQSPSNKVTEKGKDVELRCDPISGHTALYWYRQSLGQGLEFLIYFQGNSAPDKSGLPSDRFSAERTGGSVSTLTIQRTQQEDSAVYLCAASGGLNSPLHFGNGTRLTVT.

This clone appeared once. The J gene is TRBJ2-3, the V gene TRBV27, with TRBD1 as a possible D gene (5 bases). Trimming cost V 2 bases and J 3 bases, with 24 bases left between them. The CDR3 length is 19 residues. The germline V gene encodes CDR1 MNHEY and CDR2 SMNVEV (reference sequence). CDR3 sequence reads: CASSLTRIQAPSRTDTQYF. The CDR3 DNA follows: TGTGCCAGCAGTTTAACCCGGATACAGGCCCCCTCTAGGACAGATACGCAGTATTTT.

Concerning this clone: A read error may account for a junction end that differs from germline. V gene TRBV7-9 combines with J gene TRBJ2-4; D might be TRBD2 (5 bases). CDR3 size: 17 residues. CDR1 is SEHNR and CDR2 is FQNEAQ in the germline V gene (reference sequence). CDR3 coding DNA: TGTTCCAGCAGCTTGTCCTTGTGGGAGCGTACCAAAAACATTCAGTACTTC. Residues: CSSSLSLWERTKNIQYF.

There are a few counts of this clone. The chain carries TRBV6-5 and TRBJ1-1; D ambiguous. V was pared by 6 bases and J by 3 bases, with 8 bases between. Germline V lookup: CDR1 MNHEY, CDR2 SVGAGI. The CDR3 is 12 residues long. CDR3 bases: TGTGCCAGCAGGTCGGGGTACACTGAAGCTTTCTTT. Amino acid sequence: CASRSGYTEAFF.

The V gene is TRBV28, the J gene TRBJ2-5; perhaps TRBD2 as D (6 bases). From germline, CDR1 is MDHEN and CDR2 SYDVKM. The V end lost 10 bases, the J end lost 2 bases, and 17 bases lay between the germline ends. This CDR3 is 14 amino acids long. CDR3 sequence reads: CATAQGGAQETQYF. CDR3 in DNA: TGTGCCACCGCCCAGGGAGGCGCGCAAGAGACCCAGTACTTC.

J is TRBJ2-3 and V is TRBV27, with a tentative D call TRBD1 (5 bases). Trimming shortened V by 2 bases and J by 7 bases, and 13 bases separated the two germline ends. Germline loops: CDR1 MNHEY, CDR2 SMNVEV (reference sequence). The CDR3 sequence is 14 residues long. The CDR3 nucleotides are TGTGCCAGCAGTTTAGGGGCAGGGCCCAATACGCAGTATTTT. Translating gives CASSLGAGPNTQYF.

The gene calls are TRBV19 and TRBJ1-6; D unresolved. The CDR3 extends over 15 amino acids. The V gene's germline CDR1 is LNHDA and CDR2 SQIVND (reference sequence). Between the trimmed V and J ends, which lost 7 bases and 2 bases, there was a span of 12 bases. CDR3 protein: CASTTTSTYNSPLHF. CDR3 coding DNA: TGTGCCAGTACCACGACAAGTACCTATAATTCACCCCTCCACTTT. Variable domain in full (rest from reference TRBV19 and TRBJ1-6): DGGITQSPKYLFRKEGQNVTLSCEQNLNHDAMYWYRQDPGQGLRLIYYSQIVNDFQKGDIAEGYSVSREKKESFPLTVTSAQKNPTAFYLCASTTTSTYNSPLHFGNGTRLTVT.

Remarks on this clone: This specimen includes other DNA sequences encoding the same CDR3. The chain employs TRBV5-1 and TRBJ1-1; possible D gene TRBD1, 6 bases. The ends were cut back, 0 bases at V and 6 bases at J, with 9 bases in the middle. Germline values: CDR1 SGHRS, CDR2 YFSETQ. The CDR3 has 13 amino acids. CDR3 in DNA: TGCGCCAGCAGCTTGGCCGGGGGGCCTGAAGCTTTCTTT. Translation: CASSLAGGPEAFF. The whole variable domain, filled in from reference TRBV5-1 and TRBJ1-1, reads KAGVTQTPRYLIKTRGQQVTLSCSPISGHRSVSWYQQTPGQGLQFLFEYFSETQRNKGNFPGRFSGRQFSNSRSEMNVSTLELGDSALYLCASSLAGGPEAFFGQGTRLTVV.

Concerning this clone: Sequence at one end of the junction differs from germline and may be a read error. The chain recombines TRBV27 with TRBJ1-1; 8 positions match TRBD1. Germline V lookup: CDR1 MNHEY, CDR2 SMNVEV (reference sequence). CDR3 length equals 14 residues. Here the CDR3 reads CASSISGGPTEAFF. Written as DNA, the CDR3 is TGTGCCAGCAGTATATCAGGGGGCCCCACTGAAGCTTTCTTT.

This clone was picked up one time. The chain links TRBV6-6 to TRBJ1-5, with 12 bases lining up with TRBD1. This CDR3 contains 16 residues. Per the germline V gene, CDR1 is MNHNY and CDR2 is SVGAGI (reference sequence). The trim removed 2 bases at V and 7 bases at J, leaving 6 bases unmatched. CDR3 protein: CASSYPGQGAGQPQHF. The CDR3 DNA sequence: TGTGCCAGCAGTTACCCGGGACAGGGGGCGGGACAGCCCCAGCATTTT.

The J gene is TRBJ1-4, the V gene TRBV28; possibly TRBD1 for D (6 bases). The germline V gene encodes CDR1 MDHEN and CDR2 SYDVKM. The V gene lost 6 bases and the J gene lost 3 bases, with 17 bases spanning the gap. CDR3 size: 16 residues. CDR3 residues: CASRPGGGGPNEKLFF. DNA of the CDR3: TGTGCCAGCAGACCGGGGGGAGGGGGGCCTAATGAAAAACTGTTTTTT.

The chain links TRBV19 to TRBJ2-7; D may be TRBD1 (5 bases). The CDR3 loop spans 15 amino acids. Germline V gene lookup returns CDR1 LNHDA and CDR2 SQIVND (reference sequence). V lost 2 bases and J 4 bases, leaving 15 bases between the germline ends. CDR3 amino acids: CASSILGPDLYEQYF. The CDR3 DNA sequence: TGTGCCAGTAGTATACTGGGGCCAGACCTTTACGAGCAGTACTTC.

The chain recombines TRBV6-1 with TRBJ2-2; maybe TRBD2 (6 bases). This CDR3 has 14 amino acids. The ends were cut back, 0 bases at V and 5 bases at J, with 7 bases in the middle. CDR1 and CDR2 from the germline V gene are MNHNS and SASEGT. The CDR3, as DNA: TGTGCCAGCAGTGAAGCGGGAGGTACCGGGGAGCTGTTTTTT. This translates into CASSEAGGTGELFF.

The CDR3 here is CASSFGVGRDRHPAFF. The CDR3 DNA sequence: TGTGCCAGCAGTTTTGGCGTAGGGAGGGATCGCCACCCGGCTTTCTTT. The chain has TRBV27 and TRBJ1-1; no firm D call. V was cut by 3 bases and J by 11 bases, with 25 bases left in between. Germline V gene data show CDR1 as MNHEY and CDR2 as SMNVEV (reference sequence). The CDR3 contains 16 residues.

In its sample, this clone was seen a few times. The chain uses TRBV19 and TRBJ2-1; D is unresolved. V lost 5 bases to trimming and J lost 0 bases, with 8 bases between them. This CDR3 is built from 14 residues. The germline CDR1 and CDR2 sequences are LNHDA and SQIVND (reference sequence). In DNA, the CDR3 is TGTGCCAGTAGTCGGGTAGGCTCCTACAATGAGCAGTTCTTC. Its protein is CASSRVGSYNEQFF.

For the CDR3, the DNA is TGTGCCAGCCTGAACAGGGGCGGGGACAGCACAGATACGCAGTATTTT. This sequence encodes CASLNRGGDSTDTQYF. The chain is built from TRBV18 and TRBJ2-3; perhaps TRBD1 as D (7 bases). The germline V gene encodes CDR1 KGHSH and CDR2 LQKENI. Trimming shortened V by 8 bases and J by 0 bases, and 18 bases separated the two germline ends. CDR3 length: 16 residues.